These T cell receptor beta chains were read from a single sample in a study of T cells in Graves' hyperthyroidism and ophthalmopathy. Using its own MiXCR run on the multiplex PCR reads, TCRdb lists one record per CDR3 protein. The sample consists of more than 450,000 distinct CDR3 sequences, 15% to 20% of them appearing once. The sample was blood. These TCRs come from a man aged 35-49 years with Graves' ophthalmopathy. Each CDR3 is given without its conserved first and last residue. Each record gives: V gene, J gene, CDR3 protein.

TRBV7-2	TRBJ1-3	ASSLKGARNTIY
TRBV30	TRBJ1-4	AQRALGEKLF
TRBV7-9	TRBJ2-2	ASSLFGTGELF
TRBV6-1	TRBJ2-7	ASRGGGTYEQY
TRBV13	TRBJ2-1	ASSLTTDSSYNEQF
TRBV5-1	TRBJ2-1	ASSLATSGRYNEQF
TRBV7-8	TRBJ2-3	ASSLDGGTRTDTQY
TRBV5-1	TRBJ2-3	ASSAQVPWEASTDTQY
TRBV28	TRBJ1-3	ASLDNSGNTIY
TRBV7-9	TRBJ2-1	ASSLVGLAGGKSSSYNEQF
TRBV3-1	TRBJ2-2	ASIRTSGADTGELF
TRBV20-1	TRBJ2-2	SAREREKNTGELF
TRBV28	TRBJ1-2	ASSLPGQNYGYT
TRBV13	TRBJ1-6	ASSQGPINYNSPLH
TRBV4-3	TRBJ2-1	ASSQATLALVDNEQF
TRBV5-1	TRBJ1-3	ASSLGDGISSGNTIY
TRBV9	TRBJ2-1	ASSVDPGTSTREQF
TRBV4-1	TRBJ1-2	ASTHGGQGHGYT
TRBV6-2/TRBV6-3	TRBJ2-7	ASSYGDRGNYEQY
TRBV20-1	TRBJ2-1	SARQPGHSSYNEQF
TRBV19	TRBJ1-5	ASSIGGGFNQPQH
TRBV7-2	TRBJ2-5	ASSLKQGRETQY
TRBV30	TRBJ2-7	AWSRPDEQY
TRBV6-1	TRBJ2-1	ASSDKIYEQF
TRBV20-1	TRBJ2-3	SAIEWVAGSSDTQY
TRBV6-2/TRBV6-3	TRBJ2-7	ASSYSGTGNEQY
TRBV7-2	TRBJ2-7	ASSLATLSGRSYEQY
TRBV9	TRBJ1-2	ASSVGGGTGRRYGYT
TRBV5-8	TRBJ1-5	ASSPRQVRQPQH
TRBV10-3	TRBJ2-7	AISWGGDEQY
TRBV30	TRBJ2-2	AWSVLGTGELF
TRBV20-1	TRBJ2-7	SARTPTRSYEQY
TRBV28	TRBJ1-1	ASSWAGSMNTEAF